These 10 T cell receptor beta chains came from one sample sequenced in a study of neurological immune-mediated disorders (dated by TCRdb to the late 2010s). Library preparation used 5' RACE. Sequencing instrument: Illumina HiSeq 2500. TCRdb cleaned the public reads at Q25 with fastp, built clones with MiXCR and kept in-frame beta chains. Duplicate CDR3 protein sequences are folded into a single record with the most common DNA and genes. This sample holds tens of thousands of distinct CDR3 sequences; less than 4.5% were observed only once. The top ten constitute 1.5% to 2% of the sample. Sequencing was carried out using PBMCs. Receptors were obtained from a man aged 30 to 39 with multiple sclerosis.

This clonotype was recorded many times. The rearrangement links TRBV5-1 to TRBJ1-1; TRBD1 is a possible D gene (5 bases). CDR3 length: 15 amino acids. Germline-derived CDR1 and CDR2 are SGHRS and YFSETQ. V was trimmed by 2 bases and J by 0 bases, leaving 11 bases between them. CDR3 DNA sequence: TGCGCCAGCAGCTTAATGGAGGGGTTGAACACTGAAGCTTTCTTT. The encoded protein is CASSLMEGLNTEAFF.

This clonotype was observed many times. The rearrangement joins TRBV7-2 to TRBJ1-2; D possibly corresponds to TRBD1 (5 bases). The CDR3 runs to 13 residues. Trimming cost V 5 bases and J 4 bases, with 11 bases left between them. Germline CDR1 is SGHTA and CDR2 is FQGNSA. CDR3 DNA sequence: TGTGCCAGCAGCCCCGGGACGTCCTATGGCTACACCTTC. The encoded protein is CASSPGTSYGYTF.

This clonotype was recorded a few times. CDR3 DNA sequence: TGTGCCACCAGCACGGACAGAACCTACGAGCAGTACTTC. This encodes CATSTDRTYEQYF. The chain combines TRBV15 with TRBJ2-7; TRBD1 might be the D (6 bases). Germline V gives CDR1 LNHNV, CDR2 YYDKDF (reference sequence). V gave up 4 bases and J gave up 2 bases, with 9 bases separating them. This CDR3 spans 13 amino acids.

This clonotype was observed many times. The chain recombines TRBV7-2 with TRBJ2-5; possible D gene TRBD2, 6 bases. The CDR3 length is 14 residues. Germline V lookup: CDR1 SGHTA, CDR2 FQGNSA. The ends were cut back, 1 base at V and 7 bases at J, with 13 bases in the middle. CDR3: CASSLGTSPGTQYF. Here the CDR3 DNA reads TGTGCCAGCAGCTTAGGCACTAGCCCGGGGACCCAGTACTTC.

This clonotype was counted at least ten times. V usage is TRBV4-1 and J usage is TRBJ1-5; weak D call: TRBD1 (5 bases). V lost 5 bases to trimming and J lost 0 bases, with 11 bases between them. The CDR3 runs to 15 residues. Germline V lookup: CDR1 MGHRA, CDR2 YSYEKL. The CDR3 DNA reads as TGCGCCAGCAGCGTCGCAGGGAATAGCAATCAGCCCCAGCATTTT. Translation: CASSVAGNSNQPQHF.

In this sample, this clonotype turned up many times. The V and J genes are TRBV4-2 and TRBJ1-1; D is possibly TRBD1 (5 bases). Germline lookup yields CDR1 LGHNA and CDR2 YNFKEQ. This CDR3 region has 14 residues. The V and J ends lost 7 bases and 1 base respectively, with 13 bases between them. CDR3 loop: CASNRRQGNTEAFF. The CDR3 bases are TGTGCCAGCAATAGACGTCAGGGGAACACTGAAGCTTTCTTT.

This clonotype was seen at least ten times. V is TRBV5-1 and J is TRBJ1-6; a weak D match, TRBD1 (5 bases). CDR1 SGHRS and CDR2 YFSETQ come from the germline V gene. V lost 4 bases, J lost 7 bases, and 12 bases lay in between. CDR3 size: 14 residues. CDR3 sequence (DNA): TGCGCCAGCAGCCGAGCGGGGGTAAATTCACCCCTCCACTTT. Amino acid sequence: CASSRAGVNSPLHF.

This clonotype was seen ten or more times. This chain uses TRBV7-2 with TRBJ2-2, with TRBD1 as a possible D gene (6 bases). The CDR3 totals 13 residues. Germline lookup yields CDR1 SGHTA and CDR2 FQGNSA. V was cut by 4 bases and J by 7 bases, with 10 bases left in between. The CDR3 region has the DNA TGTGCCAGCAGCTCCAGGGGCGTCGGGGAGCTGTTTTTT. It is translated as CASSSRGVGELFF.

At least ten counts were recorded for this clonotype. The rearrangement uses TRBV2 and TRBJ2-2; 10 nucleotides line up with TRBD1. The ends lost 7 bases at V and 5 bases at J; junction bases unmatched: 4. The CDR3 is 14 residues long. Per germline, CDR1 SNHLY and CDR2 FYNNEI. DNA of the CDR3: TGTGCCAGCAAACGGGACAGGGGTACCGGGGAGCTGTTTTTT. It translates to CASKRDRGTGELFF.

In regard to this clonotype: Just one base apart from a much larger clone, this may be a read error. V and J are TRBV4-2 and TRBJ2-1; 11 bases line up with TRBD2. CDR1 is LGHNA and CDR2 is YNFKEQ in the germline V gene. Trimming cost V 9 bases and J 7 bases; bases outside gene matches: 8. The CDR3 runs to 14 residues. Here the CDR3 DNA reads TGTGCCAGTAATAGCGGGGGGGATTGGAATGAGCAGTTCTTC. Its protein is CASNSGGDWNEQFF.